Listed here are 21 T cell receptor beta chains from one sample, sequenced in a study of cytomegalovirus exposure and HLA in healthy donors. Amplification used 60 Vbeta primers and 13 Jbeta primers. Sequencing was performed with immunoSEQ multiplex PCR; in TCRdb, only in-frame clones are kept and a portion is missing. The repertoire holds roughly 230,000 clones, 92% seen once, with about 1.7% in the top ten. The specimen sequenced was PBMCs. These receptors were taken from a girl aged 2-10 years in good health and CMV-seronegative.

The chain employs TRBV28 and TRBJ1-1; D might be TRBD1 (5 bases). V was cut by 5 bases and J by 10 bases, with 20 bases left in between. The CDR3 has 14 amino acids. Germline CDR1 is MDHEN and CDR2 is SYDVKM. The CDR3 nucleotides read TGTGCCAGCAGTCCGCCGGGGACTGTCTTGGGAGCTTTCTTT. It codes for CASSPPGTVLGAFF.

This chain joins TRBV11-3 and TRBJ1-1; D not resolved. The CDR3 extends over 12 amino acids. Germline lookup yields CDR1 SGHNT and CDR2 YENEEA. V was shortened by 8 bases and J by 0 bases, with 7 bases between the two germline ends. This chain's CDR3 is CASAGVNTEAFF. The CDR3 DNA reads TGTGCCAGCGCGGGAGTGAACACTGAAGCTTTCTTT.

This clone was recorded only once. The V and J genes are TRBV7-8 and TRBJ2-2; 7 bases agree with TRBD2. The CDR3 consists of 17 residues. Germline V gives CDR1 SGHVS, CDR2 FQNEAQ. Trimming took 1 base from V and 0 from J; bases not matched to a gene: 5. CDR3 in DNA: TGTGCCAGCAGCTTAGGGGGGGGTACCTCGAACACCGGGGAGCTGTTTTTT. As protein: CASSLGGGTSNTGELFF.

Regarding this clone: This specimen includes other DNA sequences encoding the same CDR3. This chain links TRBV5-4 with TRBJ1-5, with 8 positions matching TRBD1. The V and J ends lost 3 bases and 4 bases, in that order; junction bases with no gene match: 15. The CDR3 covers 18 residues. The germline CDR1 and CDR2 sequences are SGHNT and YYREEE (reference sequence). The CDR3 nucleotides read TGTGCCAGCAGCTCTACCGGACAGGGCCGAGATAGTAATCAGCCCCAGCATTTT. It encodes CASSSTGQGRDSNQPQHF.

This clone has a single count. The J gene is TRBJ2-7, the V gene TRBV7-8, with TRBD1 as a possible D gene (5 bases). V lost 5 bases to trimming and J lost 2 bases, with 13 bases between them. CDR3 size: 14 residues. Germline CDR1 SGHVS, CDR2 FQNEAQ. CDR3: CASSPTVGPYEQYF. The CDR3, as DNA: TGTGCCAGCAGCCCGACGGTGGGGCCCTACGAGCAGTACTTC.

CDR3 coding DNA: TGTGCCAGCAGCTCTGGAGCGGAGGGCCCCTACAATGAGCAGTTCTTC. Its translation is CASSSGAEGPYNEQFF. The rearrangement uses TRBV7-9 and TRBJ2-1; weak D call: TRBD2 (6 bases). The ends were cut back, 4 bases at V and 2 bases at J, with 15 bases in the middle. The CDR3 consists of 16 residues. The germline gives CDR1 SEHNR, CDR2 FQNEAQ (reference sequence).

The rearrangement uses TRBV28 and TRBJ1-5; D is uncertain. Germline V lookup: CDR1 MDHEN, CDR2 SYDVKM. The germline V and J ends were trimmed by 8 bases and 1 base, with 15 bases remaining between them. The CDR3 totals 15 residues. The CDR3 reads CASGEQFLSNQPQHF. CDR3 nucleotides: TGTGCCAGCGGGGAGCAGTTCCTAAGCAATCAGCCCCAGCATTTT.

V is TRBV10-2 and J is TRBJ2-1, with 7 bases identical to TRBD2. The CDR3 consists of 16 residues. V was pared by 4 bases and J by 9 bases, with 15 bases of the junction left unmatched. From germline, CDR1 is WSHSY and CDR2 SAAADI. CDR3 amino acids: CASSGTTSSGFFEQFF. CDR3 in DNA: TGCGCCAGCAGTGGGACGACTAGCTCCGGGTTCTTTGAGCAGTTCTTC.

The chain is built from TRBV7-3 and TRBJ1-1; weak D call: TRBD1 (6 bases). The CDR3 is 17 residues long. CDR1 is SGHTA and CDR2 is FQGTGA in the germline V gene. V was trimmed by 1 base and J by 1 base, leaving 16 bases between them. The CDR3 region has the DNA TGTGCCAGCAGCTTAAGGCCCACCGGACAGTCGAACACTGAAGCTTTCTTT. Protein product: CASSLRPTGQSNTEAFF.

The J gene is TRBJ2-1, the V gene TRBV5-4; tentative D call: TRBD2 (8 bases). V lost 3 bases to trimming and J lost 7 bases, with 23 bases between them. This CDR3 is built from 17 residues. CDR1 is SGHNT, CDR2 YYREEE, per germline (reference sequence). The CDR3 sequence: CASSSGGDSLKSNEQFF. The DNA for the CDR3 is TGTGCCAGCAGCTCGGGGGGGGACAGTCTCAAGAGTAATGAGCAGTTCTTC.

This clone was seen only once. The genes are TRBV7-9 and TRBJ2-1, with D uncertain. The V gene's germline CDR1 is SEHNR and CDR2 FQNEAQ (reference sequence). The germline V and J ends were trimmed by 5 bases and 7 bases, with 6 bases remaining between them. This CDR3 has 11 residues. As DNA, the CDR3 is TGTGCCAGCAGCCTTCAGAATGAGCAGTTCTTC. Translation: CASSLQNEQFF.

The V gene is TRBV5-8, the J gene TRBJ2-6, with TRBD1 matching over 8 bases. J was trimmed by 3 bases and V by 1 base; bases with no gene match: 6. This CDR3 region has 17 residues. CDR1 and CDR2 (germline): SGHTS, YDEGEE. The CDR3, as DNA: TGTGCCAGCAGCTTGTTCCAGGGGGCCGATGGGGCCAACGTCCTGACTTTC. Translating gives CASSLFQGADGANVLTF.

The CDR3 DNA sequence: TGTGCCAGCAGCTCCACGGGGGGTCTATCCTACAATGAGCAGTTCTTC. Amino acids: CASSSTGGLSYNEQFF. The rearrangement links TRBV9 to TRBJ2-1; TRBD2 matches at 7 bases. Trimming took 4 bases from V and 1 from J; bases not matched to a gene: 8. Germline CDR1 reads SGDLS; CDR2 reads YYNGEE. The length of the CDR3 is 16 residues.

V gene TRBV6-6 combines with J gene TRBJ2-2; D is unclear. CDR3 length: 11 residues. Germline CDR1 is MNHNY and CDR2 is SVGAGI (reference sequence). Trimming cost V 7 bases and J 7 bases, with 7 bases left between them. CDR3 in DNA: TGTGCCAGCACCGCAGGCGGGGAGCTGTTTTTT. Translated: CASTAGGELFF.

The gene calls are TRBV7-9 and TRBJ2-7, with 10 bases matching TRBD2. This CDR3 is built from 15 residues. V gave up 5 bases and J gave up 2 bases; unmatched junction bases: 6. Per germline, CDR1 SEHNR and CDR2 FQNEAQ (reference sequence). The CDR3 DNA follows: TGTGCCAGCAGCCCTAGCGGGAGCCTTCCCTACGAGCAGTACTTC. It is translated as CASSPSGSLPYEQYF. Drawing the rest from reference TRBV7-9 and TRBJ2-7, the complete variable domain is DTGVSQNPRHKITKRGQNVTFRCDPISEHNRLYWYRQTLGQGPEFLTYFQNEAQLEKSRLLSDRFSAERPKGSFSTLEIQRTEQGDSAMYLCASSPSGSLPYEQYFGPGTRLTVT.

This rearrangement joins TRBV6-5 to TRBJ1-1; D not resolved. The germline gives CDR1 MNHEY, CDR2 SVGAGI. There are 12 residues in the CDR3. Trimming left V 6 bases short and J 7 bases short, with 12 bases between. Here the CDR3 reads CASSAVVLEAFF. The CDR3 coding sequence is TGTGCCAGCAGCGCTGTCGTACTTGAAGCTTTCTTT.

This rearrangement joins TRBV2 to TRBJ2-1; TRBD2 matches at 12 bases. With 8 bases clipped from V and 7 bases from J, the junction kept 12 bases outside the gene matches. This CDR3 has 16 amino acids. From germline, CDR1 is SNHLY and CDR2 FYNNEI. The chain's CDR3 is CASHDSPGLAGNEQFF. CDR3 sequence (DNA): TGTGCCAGCCATGATAGTCCTGGACTAGCGGGGAATGAGCAGTTCTTC.

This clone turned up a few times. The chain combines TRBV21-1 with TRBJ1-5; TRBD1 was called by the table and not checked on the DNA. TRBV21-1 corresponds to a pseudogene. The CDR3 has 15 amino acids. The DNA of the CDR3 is TGTGCCAGCAGCTCAGAGACAGATAGCAATCAGCCCCAGCATTTT. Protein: CASSSETDSNQPQHF.

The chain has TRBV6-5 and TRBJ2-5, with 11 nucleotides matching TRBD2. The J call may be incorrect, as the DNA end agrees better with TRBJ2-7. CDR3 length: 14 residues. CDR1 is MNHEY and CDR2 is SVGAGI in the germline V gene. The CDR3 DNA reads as TGTGCCAGCAGTCCACTAGCGGGAGTTCCCGAGCAGTACTTC. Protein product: CASSPLAGVPEQYF.

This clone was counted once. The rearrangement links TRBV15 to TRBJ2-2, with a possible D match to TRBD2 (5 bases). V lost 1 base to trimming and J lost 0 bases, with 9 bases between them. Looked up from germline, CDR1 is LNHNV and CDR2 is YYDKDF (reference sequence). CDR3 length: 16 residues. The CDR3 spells CATSRGESTNTGELFF. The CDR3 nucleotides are TGTGCCACCAGCAGAGGGGAGTCCACGAACACCGGGGAGCTGTTTTTT.

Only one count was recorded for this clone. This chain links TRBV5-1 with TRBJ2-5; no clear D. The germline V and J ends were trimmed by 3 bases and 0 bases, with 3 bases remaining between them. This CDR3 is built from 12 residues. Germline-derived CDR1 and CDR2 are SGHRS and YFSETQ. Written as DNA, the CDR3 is TGCGCCAGCAGCTCCTACCAAGAGACCCAGTACTTC. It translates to CASSSYQETQYF.